One sample yielded the 7 T cell receptor beta chains listed below, sequenced in a study of shared clonotypes between healthy human individuals. Clones were sequenced by immunoSEQ multiplex PCR, and TCRdb holds only the in-frame ones, with some missing. The data contain nearly 1 million clones, less than 85% of them singletons. Sequenced material: memory CD4+ T cells sorted from blood. Subset here: CD45RA-negative fraction. These TCRs come from a man aged 18-30 years in good health.

The CDR3 here is CASSQGLAGGHIQYF. The CDR3 region has the DNA TGCGCCAGCAGTCAAGGACTAGCGGGAGGGCACATTCAGTACTTC. V usage is TRBV23-1 and J usage is TRBJ2-4; 15 nucleotides line up with TRBD2. TRBV23-1 is an open reading frame, and its role is uncertain. The CDR3 consists of 15 residues. V was clipped by 2 bases and J by 8 bases; unmatched bases: 1.

The chain has TRBV7-6 and TRBJ2-1; 7 positions agree with TRBD2. The ends lost 2 bases at V and 4 bases at J; junction bases unmatched: 5. Germline V CDR1 and CDR2: SGHVS, FNYEAQ. The CDR3 is made up of 15 amino acids. The CDR3 reads CASSLLGGGYNEQFF. CDR3 DNA: TGTGCCAGCAGCTTATTGGGCGGGGGATACAATGAGCAGTTCTTC.

The rearrangement uses TRBV6-6 and TRBJ2-2; TRBD1 aligns across 10 bases. Trimming at V came to 6 bases and at J to 2 bases, leaving 6 bases not matched to a gene. Germline assignment: CDR1 MNHNY and CDR2 SVGAGI (reference sequence). The CDR3 length is 16 residues. The CDR3 nucleotides are TGTGCCAGCAGCTCCCGGGACAGGGGCAACACCGGGGAGCTGTTTTTT. Residues: CASSSRDRGNTGELFF.

J is TRBJ2-7 and V is TRBV11-2; 13 bases are shared with TRBD2. CDR3 length: 16 residues. Germline V CDR1 and CDR2: SGHAT, FQNNGV. Trimming removed 3 bases from V and 3 bases from J; junction bases left unmatched: 5. The CDR3: CASSLAGLAGVYEQYF. In DNA form, the CDR3 reads TGTGCCAGCAGCTTGGCAGGACTAGCGGGAGTCTACGAGCAGTACTTC.

The rearrangement joins TRBV5-6 to TRBJ1-4; D is uncertain. CDR3 length equals 13 residues. CDR1 and CDR2 (germline): SGHDT, YYEEEE. V lost 2 bases to trimming and J lost 4 bases, with 6 bases between them. The CDR3 sequence is CASSFRFNEKLFF. The DNA for the CDR3 is TGTGCCAGCAGCTTCAGGTTTAATGAAAAACTGTTTTTT.

This clone was observed many times. Additional DNA sequences in this sample encode the identical CDR3. CDR3 residues: CAWSDREGYTF. CDR3 nucleotides: TGTGCCTGGAGCGACAGGGAAGGCTACACCTTC. The chain joins TRBV30 to TRBJ1-2; TRBD1 aligns across 7 bases. V shed 3 bases and J 8 bases; nucleotides not matched to a gene: 3. The CDR3 spans 11 residues. Germline-derived CDR1 and CDR2 are GTSNPN and SVGIG (reference sequence).

As regards this clone: Relative to the germline gene, one junction end is altered; a read error may explain this. This rearrangement joins TRBV6-1 to TRBJ2-7, with D perhaps TRBD1 (6 bases). The V gene's germline CDR1 is MNHNS and CDR2 SASEGT. This CDR3 contains 15 residues. The CDR3, as DNA: TGTGCCAGCAGTAAAGCCGGGACACCAACTTACGAGCAGTACTTC. Translating gives CASSKAGTPTYEQYF.